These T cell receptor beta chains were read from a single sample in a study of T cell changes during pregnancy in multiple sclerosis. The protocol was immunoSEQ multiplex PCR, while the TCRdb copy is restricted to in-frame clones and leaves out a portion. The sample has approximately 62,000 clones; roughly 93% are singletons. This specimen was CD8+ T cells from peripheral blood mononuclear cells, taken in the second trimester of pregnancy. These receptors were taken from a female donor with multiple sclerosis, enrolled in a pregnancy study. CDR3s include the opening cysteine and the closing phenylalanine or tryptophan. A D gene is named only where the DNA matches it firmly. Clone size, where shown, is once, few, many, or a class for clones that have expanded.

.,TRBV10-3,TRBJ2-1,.,TGTGCCGTACGGGGGAATATGGGGGACAATGAGCAGTTCTTC,CAVRGNMGDNEQFF
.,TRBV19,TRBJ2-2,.,TGTGCCGGGTCCGGAGGGGGGGCCGGGGAGCTGTTTTTT,CAGSGGGAGELFF
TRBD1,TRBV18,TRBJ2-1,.,TGTGCCAGCTCACAACCGGGACAGGTAGATGAGCAGTTCTTC,CASSQPGQVDEQFF
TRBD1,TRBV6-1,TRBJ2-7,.,TGTGCCAGCAGTGAAGAGCCCTGGGACAGGGGCTACGAGCAGTACTTC,CASSEEPWDRGYEQYF
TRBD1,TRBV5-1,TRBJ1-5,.,TGCGCCAGCAGCTTGCTGGGACAGGGGGACCTCCATAGCAATCAGCCCCAGCATTTT,CASSLLGQGDLHSNQPQHF
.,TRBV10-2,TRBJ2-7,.,TGCGCCAGCACCTACGGGGGAGGCGGGTCCTACGAGCAGTACTTC,CASTYGGGGSYEQYF
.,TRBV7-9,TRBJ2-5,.,TGTGCCAGCAGCCCTCGGGGTCCGGAGACCCAGTACTTC,CASSPRGPETQYF
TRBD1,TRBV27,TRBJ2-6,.,TGTGCCAGCAGTCTCACCCCGGGACAGGGTTCGGATGGGGCCAACGTCCTGACTTTC,CASSLTPGQGSDGANVLTF
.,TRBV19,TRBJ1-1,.,TGTGCCAGTAGTCCACGGACAGCTCACACTGAAGCTTTCTTT,CASSPRTAHTEAFF
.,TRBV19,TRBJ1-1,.,TGTGCCAGTAGTATAGACAGTGTGCTGAACACTGAAGCTTTCTTT,CASSIDSVLNTEAFF
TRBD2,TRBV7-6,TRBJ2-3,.,TGTGCCAGCAGCCGGACTAGCGGCTTGGCAGATACGCAGTATTTT,CASSRTSGLADTQYF
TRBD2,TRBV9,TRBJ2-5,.,TGTGCCAGCAGCGTAGGAGGGACTATCGGGGAGACCCAGTACTTC,CASSVGGTIGETQYF
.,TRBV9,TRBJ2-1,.,TGTGCCAGCAGCGTAGCTCCGACTAGGGTATTTTATGAGCAGTTCTTC,CASSVAPTRVFYEQFF
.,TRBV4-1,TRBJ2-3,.,TGCGCCAGCAGCCAAGAAGGGGTAGCTCCAGATACGCAGTATTTT,CASSQEGVAPDTQYF
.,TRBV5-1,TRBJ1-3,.,TGCGCCAGCAAAGGAGAAGGGGCAGAAGTAGGAAACACCATATATTTT,CASKGEGAEVGNTIYF
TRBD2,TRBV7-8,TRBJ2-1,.,TGTGCCAGCAGCGTCAGCGGGAGCTCCTACAATGAGCAGTTCTTC,CASSVSGSSYNEQFF
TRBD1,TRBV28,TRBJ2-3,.,TGTGCCAGCAGTTATTCCGGGACAGGGGGCACAGATACGCAGTATTTT,CASSYSGTGGTDTQYF
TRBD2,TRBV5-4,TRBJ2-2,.,TGTGCCAGCAGCTCCGGGACTAGCGGGGGTCTCGCGAACACCGGGGAGCTGTTTTTT,CASSSGTSGGLANTGELFF
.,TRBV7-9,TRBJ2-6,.,TGTGCCAGCAGCTTGAAGCAGGGGAAGTCGTCTGGGGCCAACGTCCTGACTTTC,CASSLKQGKSSGANVLTF
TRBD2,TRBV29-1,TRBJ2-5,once,TGCAGCGTTGACGGGGTGGCTAGCGGGCGGGAGACCCAGTACTTC,CSVDGVASGRETQYF
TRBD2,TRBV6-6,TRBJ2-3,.,TGTGCCAGCAGGACCCAGCGGGAGAATCCAGATACGCAGTATTTT,CASRTQRENPDTQYF
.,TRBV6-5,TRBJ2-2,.,TGTGCCAGCAGTTACTTGGGGCAGGCCGGGGAGCTGTTTTTT,CASSYLGQAGELFF
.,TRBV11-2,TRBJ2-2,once,TGTGCCAGCAGCTTAGGGTTTTTGCGGGGCGACACCGGGGAGCTGTTTTTT,CASSLGFLRGDTGELFF
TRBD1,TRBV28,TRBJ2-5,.,TGTGCCAGCAGCCCCGACAGGGGGCTGGCGACCCAGTACTTC,CASSPDRGLATQYF
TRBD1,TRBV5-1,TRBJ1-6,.,TGCGCCAGCAGCCTAGAGACAGGGGGCGCGTCCCTTAATTCACCCCTCCACTTT,CASSLETGGASLNSPLHF
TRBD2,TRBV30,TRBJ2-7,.,TGTGCCTGGAGGACATTAGCGGGAGGTGACTACGAGCAGTACTTC,CAWRTLAGGDYEQYF
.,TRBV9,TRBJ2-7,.,TGTGCCAGCACCCCGGGGGATTCGGGCTACGAGCAGTACTTC,CASTPGDSGYEQYF
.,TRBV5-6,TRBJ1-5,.,TGTGCCAGCAGCTCACAGGGAACGTATAGCAATCAGCCCCAGCATTTT,CASSSQGTYSNQPQHF
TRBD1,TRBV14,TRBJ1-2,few,TGTGCCAGCGGGACAGATTATGGCTACACCTTC,CASGTDYGYTF
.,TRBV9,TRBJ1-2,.,TGTGCCAGCAGCGTAGATGACAGCAACTATGGCTACACCTTC,CASSVDDSNYGYTF
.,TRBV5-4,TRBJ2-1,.,TGTGCCAGCAGGAAAGGGCGGGACGACTACAATGAGCAGTTCTTC,CASRKGRDDYNEQFF
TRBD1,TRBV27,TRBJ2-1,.,TGTGCCAGCAGTTTAAGGGACAGGGTAAATGAGCAGTTCTTC,CASSLRDRVNEQFF
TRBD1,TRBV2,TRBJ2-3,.,TGTGCCACAAAACAGGGGGGACTCACAGATACGCAGTATTTT,CATKQGGLTDTQYF
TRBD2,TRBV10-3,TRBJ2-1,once,TGTGCCATCCCAGCGGGGGGGCCGGACAATGAGCAGTTCTTC,CAIPAGGPDNEQFF
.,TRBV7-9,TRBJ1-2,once,TGTGCCAGCAGCTTAAGCGGGGAGAGGGACTATGGCTACACCTTC,CASSLSGERDYGYTF
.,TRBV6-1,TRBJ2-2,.,TGTGCCATTCGGACAGTAAACACCGGGGAGCTGTTTTTT,CAIRTVNTGELFF
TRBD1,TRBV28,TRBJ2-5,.,TGTGCCAGCAGCAGTCTGTGGGACAGCCAAGAGACCCAGTACTTC,CASSSLWDSQETQYF
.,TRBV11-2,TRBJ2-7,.,TGTGCCAGCAGCTTCTCCCTTCGTTACGAGCAGTACTTC,CASSFSLRYEQYF
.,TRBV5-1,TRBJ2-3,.,TGCGCCAGCAGCTCAGCTCGGCCGGGAGCCACTAGCACAGATACGCAGTATTTT,CASSSARPGATSTDTQYF
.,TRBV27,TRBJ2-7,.,TGTGCCAGCAGGTCAGCGGTCTACGAGCAGTACTTC,CASRSAVYEQYF
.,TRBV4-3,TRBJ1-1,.,TGCGCCAGCAGCCAAGTAACGGGGGACACTGAAGCTTTCTTT,CASSQVTGDTEAFF
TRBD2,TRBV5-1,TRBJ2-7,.,TGCGCCAGCAGCCCAGGGACTAGCGGCGACGAGCAGTACTTC,CASSPGTSGDEQYF
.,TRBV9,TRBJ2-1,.,TGTGCCAGCAGCGACGGCAGGGAAATCAATGAGCAGTTCTTC,CASSDGREINEQFF
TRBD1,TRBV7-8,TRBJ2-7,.,TGTGCCAGCAGCTCTCCCGGGACAGGGGACTACGAGCAGTACTTC,CASSSPGTGDYEQYF
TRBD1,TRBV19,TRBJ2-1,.,TGTGCCAGTAGTGTGACAGGGAACAATGAGCAGTTCTTC,CASSVTGNNEQFF
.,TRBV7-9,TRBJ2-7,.,TGTGCCAGCAGCTTAGTTGGAGAGGGAAACTACGAGCAGTACTTC,CASSLVGEGNYEQYF
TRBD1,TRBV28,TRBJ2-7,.,TGTGCCAGCAGTCCCCCGTTTCGACAGGGGACCTACGAGCAGTACTTC,CASSPPFRQGTYEQYF
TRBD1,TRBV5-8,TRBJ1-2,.,TGTGCCAGCAGCTTGGCGGCGACAGGGCTTGTGAATGGCTACACCTTC,CASSLAATGLVNGYTF
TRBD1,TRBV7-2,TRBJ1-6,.,TGTGCCAGCAGCTTAAGGGGACAGGGGGAGTACCCCCATTCACCCCTCCACTTT,CASSLRGQGEYPHSPLHF
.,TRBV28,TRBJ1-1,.,TGTGCCAGCAGTATAACCGGGACATCGAACACTGAAGCTTTCTTT,CASSITGTSNTEAFF
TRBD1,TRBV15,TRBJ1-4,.,TGTGCCACCAGCAGAGAGGACAGGGGGGCAACTAATGAAAAACTGTTTTTT,CATSREDRGATNEKLFF
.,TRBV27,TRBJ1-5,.,TGTGCCAGCAGGTCAGGGTCTAGCAATCAGCCCCAGCATTTT,CASRSGSSNQPQHF
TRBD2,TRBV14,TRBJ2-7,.,TGTGCCAGCAGCCAAGATGCTAGCGGGGGAGGCTACTACGAGCAGTACTTC,CASSQDASGGGYYEQYF
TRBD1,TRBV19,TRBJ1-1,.,TGTGCCAGTACCATGGGGACAGCAAACACTGAAGCTTTCTTT,CASTMGTANTEAFF
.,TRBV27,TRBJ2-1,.,TGTGCCAGCAACCCCGGACTGTCCTACAATGAGCAGTTCTTC,CASNPGLSYNEQFF